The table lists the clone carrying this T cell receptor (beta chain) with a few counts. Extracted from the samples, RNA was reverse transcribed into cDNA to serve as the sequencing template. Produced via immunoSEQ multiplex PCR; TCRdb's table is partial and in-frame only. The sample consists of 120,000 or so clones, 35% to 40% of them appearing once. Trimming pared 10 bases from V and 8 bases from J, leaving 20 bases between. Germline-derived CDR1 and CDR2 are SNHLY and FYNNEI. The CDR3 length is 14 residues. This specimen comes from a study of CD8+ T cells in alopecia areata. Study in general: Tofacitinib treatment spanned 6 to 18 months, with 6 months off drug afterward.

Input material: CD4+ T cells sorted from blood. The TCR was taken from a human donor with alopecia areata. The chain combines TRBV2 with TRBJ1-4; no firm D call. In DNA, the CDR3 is TGTGCCACCCCCTGGGAGGGAAATAGAGAAAAACTGTTTTTT. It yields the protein CATPWEGNREKLFF.